Shown below are 8 T cell receptor beta chains from a single sample sequenced in a study of OX40 agonist ivuxolimab in advanced cancers. Profiled with immunoSEQ multiplex PCR; TCRdb holds only in-frame clones, not every one. Of approximately 58,000 clones listed, 75% to 85% were seen once; the top ten hold roughly 1.2%. Sequences were derived from CD4+ or CD8+ T cells sorted from blood, sampled in a trial of the OX40 agonist ivuxolimab. Source of these receptors: an adult with an advanced solid tumor such as melanoma, head and neck, liver or kidney cancer.

V usage is TRBV5-1 and J usage is TRBJ2-7; 7 bases map to TRBD1. The J segment lost 4 bases and the V segment lost 0 bases, leaving 7 bases of the junction unmatched. CDR3 length: 15 residues. Germline CDR1 and CDR2: SGHRS and YFSETQ. The CDR3: CASSLVTRGRYEQYF. The CDR3 bases are TGCGCCAGCAGCTTGGTAACGAGGGGGCGGTACGAGCAGTACTTC.

The rearrangement joins TRBV9 to TRBJ2-3; D remains ambiguous. The CDR3 has 17 residues. Germline values: CDR1 SGDLS, CDR2 YYNGEE. Trimming shortened V by 0 bases and J by 1 base, and 15 bases separated the two germline ends. CDR3 in DNA: TGTGCCAGCAGCGTAGCGCCCTCGTCAGGCGGCACAGATACGCAGTATTTT. This encodes CASSVAPSSGGTDTQYF.

The V call is TRBV28, the J call TRBJ1-1; unclear D gene. The CDR3 runs to 16 residues. Deletions cut 4 bases from V and 6 bases from J, with 21 bases between. Germline values: CDR1 MDHEN, CDR2 SYDVKM. CDR3 residues: CASSSPRSDAGPEAFF. The CDR3 bases are TGTGCCAGCAGTTCACCCCGATCGGACGCTGGGCCTGAAGCTTTCTTT.

In this sample, this clone turned up a few times. V gene TRBV7-9 combines with J gene TRBJ2-2, with D possibly being TRBD1 or TRBD2 (5 bases each). CDR3 length: 16 amino acids. With 4 bases removed from V and 1 base from J, the gap between germline ends came to 13 bases. Germline V gene lookup returns CDR1 SEHNR and CDR2 FQNEAQ (reference sequence). CDR3 nucleotide sequence: TGTGCCAGCAGCTCGCTACGGGACGGGAACACCGGGGAGCTGTTTTTT. It is translated as CASSSLRDGNTGELFF.

This clone was picked up one time. This chain connects TRBV5-1 to TRBJ2-5, with 7 bases that match TRBD1. V dropped 4 bases and J dropped 1; count of bases not matched to a gene: 4. This CDR3 contains 14 residues. In germline, CDR1 is SGHRS, CDR2 YFSETQ. CDR3 in amino acids: CASSPTGVQETQYF. DNA for the CDR3: TGCGCCAGCAGCCCCACAGGGGTCCAAGAGACCCAGTACTTC.

This clone came up a few times. The chain carries TRBV19 and TRBJ1-2; D might be TRBD1 (5 bases). CDR1 and CDR2 from the germline V gene are LNHDA and SQIVND (reference sequence). The length of the CDR3 is 15 residues. Trimming stripped 3 bases from V and 0 bases from J, with 11 bases between. The CDR3 coding sequence is TGTGCCAGTAGTATTCTTACAGGCACTAACTATGGCTACACCTTC. It encodes CASSILTGTNYGYTF. Filled out from reference TRBV19 and TRBJ1-2, the complete variable domain reads DGGITQSPKYLFRKEGQNVTLSCEQNLNHDAMYWYRQDPGQGLRLIYYSQIVNDFQKGDIAEGYSVSREKKESFPLTVTSAQKNPTAFYLCASSILTGTNYGYTFGSGTRLTVV.

The CDR3 region is CASSLGTGENQPQHF. Written as DNA, the CDR3 is TGTGCCAGCAGCTTGGGTACAGGGGAGAATCAGCCCCAGCATTTT. The V gene is TRBV7-9, the J gene TRBJ1-5; 7 positions match TRBD1. The CDR3 extends over 15 amino acids. V was clipped by 3 bases and J by 4 bases; unmatched bases: 6. The V gene's germline CDR1 is SEHNR and CDR2 FQNEAQ (reference sequence).

The chain recombines TRBV4-2 with TRBJ2-2; TRBD2 matches at 9 bases. This CDR3 contains 18 residues. Germline V gene sequence: CDR1 LGHNA, CDR2 YNFKEQ. V lost 0 bases and J lost 6; bases outside the gene matches: 11. CDR3 nucleotide sequence: TGTGCCAGCAGCCAAGAACCGCATAGCGGGAGTGAGGCCGGGGAGCTGTTTTTT. As protein: CASSQEPHSGSEAGELFF.